The T cell receptor (beta chain) under discussion was sequenced for a study of blood T cell repertoires in COVID-19. Study-wide context: Samples came from the United States, Italy and Spain, spanning acute and convalescent COVID-19. PBMCs, B-cell-depleted T cells, or T cells provided the cDNA or gDNA that made up the material.

In the authors' workflow: The authors estimated nucleated cell counts from reference gene primer amplification. TCRdb's copy holds only in-frame clones and misses some; the assay was immunoSEQ multiplex PCR. For V, J and clone size, that table is used; D and trimming come from the DNA. The table records 250,000 to 300,000 clones, around 90% of them present only once. Deletions cut 4 bases from V and 6 bases from J, with 10 bases between. The germline gives CDR1 SEHNR, CDR2 FQNEAQ (reference sequence). This CDR3 is 13 amino acids long. Specimen: peripheral blood. This TCR came from a woman aged 30 to 39 with acute or convalescent COVID-19. The V and J genes are TRBV7-9 and TRBJ2-1; D unclear. The CDR3 loop reads CASSSPGFNEQFF. Here the CDR3 DNA reads TGTGCCAGCAGCTCCCCCGGGTTCAATGAGCAGTTCTTC.